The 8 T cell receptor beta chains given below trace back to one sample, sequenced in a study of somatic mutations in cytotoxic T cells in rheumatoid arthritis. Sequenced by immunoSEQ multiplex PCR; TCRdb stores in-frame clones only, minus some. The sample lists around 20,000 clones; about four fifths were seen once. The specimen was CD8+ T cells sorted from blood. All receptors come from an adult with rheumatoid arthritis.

The CDR3 here is CSTNRAESVYGYTF. The CDR3 DNA reads as TGCAGCACAAACAGGGCCGAAAGTGTCTATGGCTACACCTTC. The rearrangement links TRBV29-1 to TRBJ1-2, with D possibly TRBD1 on 6 matching bases. The CDR3 totals 14 residues. Germline V lookup: CDR1 SQVTM, CDR2 ANQGSEA. With 8 bases removed from V and 4 bases from J, the gap between germline ends came to 20 bases.

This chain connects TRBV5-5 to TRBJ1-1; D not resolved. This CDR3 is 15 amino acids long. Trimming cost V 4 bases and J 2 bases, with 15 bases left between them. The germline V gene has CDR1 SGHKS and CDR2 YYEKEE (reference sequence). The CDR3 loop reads CASSTSPGLNTEAFF. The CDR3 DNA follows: TGTGCCAGCAGCACCTCTCCGGGCCTAAACACTGAAGCTTTCTTT.

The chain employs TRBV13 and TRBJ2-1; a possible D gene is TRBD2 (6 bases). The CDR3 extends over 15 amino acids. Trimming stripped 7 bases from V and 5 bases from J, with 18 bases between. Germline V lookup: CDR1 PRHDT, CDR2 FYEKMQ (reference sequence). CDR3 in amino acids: CASTPWYGGNNEQFF. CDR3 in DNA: TGTGCCAGCACCCCCTGGTACGGAGGGAACAATGAGCAGTTCTTC.

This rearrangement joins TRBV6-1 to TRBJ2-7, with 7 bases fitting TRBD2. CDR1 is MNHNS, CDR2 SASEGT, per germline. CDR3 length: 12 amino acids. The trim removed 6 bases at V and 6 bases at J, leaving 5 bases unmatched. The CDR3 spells CASRGGSLEQYF. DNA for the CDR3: TGTGCCAGCAGGGGGGGGTCACTCGAGCAGTACTTC.

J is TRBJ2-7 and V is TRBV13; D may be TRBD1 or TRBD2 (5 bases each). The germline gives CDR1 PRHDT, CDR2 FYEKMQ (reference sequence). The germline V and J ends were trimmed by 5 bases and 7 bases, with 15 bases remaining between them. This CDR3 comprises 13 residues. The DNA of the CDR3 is TGTGCCAGCAGCCCTGGGACGGGCTATGAGCAGTACTTC. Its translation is CASSPGTGYEQYF.

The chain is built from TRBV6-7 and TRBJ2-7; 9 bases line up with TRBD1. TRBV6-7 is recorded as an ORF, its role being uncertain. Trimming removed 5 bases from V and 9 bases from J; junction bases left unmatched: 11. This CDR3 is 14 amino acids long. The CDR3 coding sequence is TGTGCCAGCAGTCCTTCGGGACAGGGCGTCGCGCAGTACGTC. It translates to CASSPSGQGVAQYV.

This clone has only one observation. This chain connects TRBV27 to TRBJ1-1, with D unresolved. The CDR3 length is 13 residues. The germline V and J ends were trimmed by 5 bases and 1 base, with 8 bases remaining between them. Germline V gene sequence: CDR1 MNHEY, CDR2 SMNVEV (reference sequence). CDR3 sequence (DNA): TGTGCCAGCAGTCCTACAACGAACACTGAAGCTTTCTTT. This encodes CASSPTTNTEAFF.

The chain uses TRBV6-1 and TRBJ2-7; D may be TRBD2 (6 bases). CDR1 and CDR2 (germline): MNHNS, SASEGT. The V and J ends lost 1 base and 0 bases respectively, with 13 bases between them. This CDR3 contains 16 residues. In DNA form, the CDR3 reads TGTGCCAGCAGTGAAGGGGACTGGGTAAGCTCCTACGAGCAGTACGTC. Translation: CASSEGDWVSSYEQYV.